These T cell receptor beta chains were read from a single sample in a study of blood T cell repertoires in COVID-19. Sequenced by immunoSEQ multiplex PCR; TCRdb stores in-frame clones only, minus some. The sample consists of roughly 180,000 clones, around 82% of them appearing once. Material: PBMCs or T cells enriched from blood (not recorded which). These receptors came from a woman between 45 and 65 years old in a cohort exposed to, infected with or recovered from COVID-19 (not recorded which). Each CDR3 is given with its conserved first and last residue.

v_gene,j_gene,CDR3aa
TRBV2,TRBJ2-3,CASSGRQGGTDTQYF
TRBV7-9,TRBJ1-5,CASSATRGGIQPQHF
TRBV27,TRBJ1-4,CASGRVWRVGEKLFF
TRBV28,TRBJ1-2,CASSFQGTNYGYTF
TRBV9,TRBJ1-1,CASSPRQGNTEAFF
TRBV28,TRBJ1-5,CASSTRDSPYSNQPQHF
TRBV2,TRBJ2-3,CASKYSTDTQYF
TRBV7-9,TRBJ2-1,CASTKVGGGEQFF
TRBV30,TRBJ1-5,CAWSMAFSNQPQHF
TRBV4-2,TRBJ2-1,CASSQDPSGGANEQFF
TRBV11-2,TRBJ1-1,CASLRGTGRSWDTEAFF
TRBV30,TRBJ2-5,CAWRGQGRSWETQYF
TRBV19,TRBJ1-5,CASSMLRVSNQPQHF
TRBV4-2,TRBJ1-2,CASSLGPQSDYGYTF
TRBV18,TRBJ1-1,CASSPGTANEAFF
TRBV6-1,TRBJ2-7,CASSVRQGFLTYEQYF
TRBV4-1,TRBJ1-2,CASSQGVSANYGYTF
TRBV28,TRBJ1-2,CASSLPGSGEFRGYTF
TRBV29-1,TRBJ2-6,CSVEDPLQGPRANVLTF
TRBV11-2,TRBJ2-3,CASIADTQYF
TRBV5-6,TRBJ1-4,CASRSRTRPNEKLFF
TRBV10-3,TRBJ2-5,CAIASTGGARETQYF
TRBV27,TRBJ2-7,CASSLSGTGSSYEQYF
TRBV5-6,TRBJ2-5,CASSSRTSVRRTQYF
TRBV2,TRBJ2-7,CASTEQGFFDEQYF
TRBV18,TRBJ1-1,CASSPRQGEVAEAFF
TRBV2,TRBJ2-1,CASSQPGQGGNEQFF
TRBV5-4,TRBJ1-2,CASSLTGSPYGYTF
TRBV10-1,TRBJ2-3,CASPTGRTGDTQYF
TRBV7-2,TRBJ1-3,CASSSTGLEASGNTIYF
TRBV6-9,TRBJ2-1,CASSPLGGDNEQFF
TRBV5-1,TRBJ2-7,CASSVDRYEQYF
TRBV12-3/TRBV12-4,TRBJ1-1,CASSSTGSEAFF
TRBV2,TRBJ2-2,CASSNRGRSGELFF
TRBV28,TRBJ2-7,CAITPPGRFYEQYF
TRBV28,TRBJ1-5,CASSFGRGRVGSNQPQHF
TRBV29-1,TRBJ2-7,CSVRTGKTYEQYF
TRBV20-1,TRBJ1-1,CSASIQGLAFF
TRBV28,TRBJ1-5,CASSLEAISNQPQHF
TRBV5-4,TRBJ2-3,CASSLAGSTDTQYF
TRBV9,TRBJ2-7,CASSPLRDTSSYEQYF
TRBV6-1,TRBJ2-3,CASSDLNPSGASTDTQYF
TRBV5-1,TRBJ1-3,CASSPDLTGGFGNTIYF